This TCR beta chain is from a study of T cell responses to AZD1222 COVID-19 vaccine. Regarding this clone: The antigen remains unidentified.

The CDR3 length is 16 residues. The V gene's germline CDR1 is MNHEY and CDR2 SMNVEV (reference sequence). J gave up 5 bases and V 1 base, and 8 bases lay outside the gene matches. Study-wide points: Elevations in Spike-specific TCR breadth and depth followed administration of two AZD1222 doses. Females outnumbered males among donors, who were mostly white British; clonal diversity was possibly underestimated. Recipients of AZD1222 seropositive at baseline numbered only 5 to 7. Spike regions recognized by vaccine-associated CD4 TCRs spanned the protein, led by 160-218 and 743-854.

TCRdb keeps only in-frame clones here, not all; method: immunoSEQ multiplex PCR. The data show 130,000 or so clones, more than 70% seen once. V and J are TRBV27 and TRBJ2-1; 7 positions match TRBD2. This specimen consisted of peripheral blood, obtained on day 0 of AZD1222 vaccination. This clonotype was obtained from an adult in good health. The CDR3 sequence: CASSLLLAGENNEQFF. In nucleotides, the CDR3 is TGTGCCAGCAGTTTATTACTGGCGGGAGAGAACAATGAGCAGTTCTTC.